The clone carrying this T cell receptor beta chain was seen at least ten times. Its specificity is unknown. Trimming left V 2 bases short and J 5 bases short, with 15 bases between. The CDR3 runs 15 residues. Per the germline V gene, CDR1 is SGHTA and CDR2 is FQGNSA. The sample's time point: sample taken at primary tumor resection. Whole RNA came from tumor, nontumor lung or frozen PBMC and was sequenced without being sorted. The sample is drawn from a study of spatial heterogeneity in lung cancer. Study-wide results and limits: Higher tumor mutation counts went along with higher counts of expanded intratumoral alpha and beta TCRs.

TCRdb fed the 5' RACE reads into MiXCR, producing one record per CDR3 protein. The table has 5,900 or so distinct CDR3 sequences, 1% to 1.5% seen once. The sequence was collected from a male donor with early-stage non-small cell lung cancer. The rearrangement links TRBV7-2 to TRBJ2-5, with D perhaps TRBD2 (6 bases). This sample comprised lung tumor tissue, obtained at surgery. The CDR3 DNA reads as TGTGCCAGCAGCTTAAGTTCTCGGGGGTCGGAGACCCAGTACTTC. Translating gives CASSLSSRGSETQYF. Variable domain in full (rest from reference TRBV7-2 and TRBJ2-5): GAGVSQSPSNKVTEKGKDVELRCDPISGHTALYWYRQSLGQGLEFLIYFQGNSAPDKSGLPSDRFSAERTGGSVSTLTIQRTQQEDSAVYLCASSLSSRGSETQYFGPGTRLLVL.